These 17 T cell receptor beta chains share one sample of origin, sequenced in a study of CD8+ T cells in alopecia areata. RNA, once extracted, was reverse transcribed into cDNA for use as the sequencing template. Clones were read by immunoSEQ multiplex PCR, and TCRdb kept only the in-frame ones, dropping some. Of 150,000 to 200,000 clones in the sample, 55% to 70% were seen once. Treatment meaning: oral pan-JAK inhibitor, 5-10 mg twice daily. The sequencing used CD4+ T cells sorted from blood, collected at week 24, from a patient treated with tofacitinib. These receptors all stem from a human donor with alopecia areata.

The chain couples TRBV7-6 to TRBJ1-2, with a possible D match to TRBD1 (5 bases). The germline V gene encodes CDR1 SGHVS and CDR2 FNYEAQ. The CDR3 runs to 12 residues. V dropped 8 bases and J dropped 2 bases, with 9 bases sitting between them. This CDR3 reads CASSGGNYGYTF. The DNA for the CDR3 is TGTGCCAGCTCGGGGGGAAACTATGGCTACACCTTC. Using reference TRBV7-6 and TRBJ1-2 for the parts outside the CDR3, the full variable domain is GAGVSQSPRYKVTKRGQDVALRCDPISGHVSLYWYRQALGQGPEFLTYFNYEAQQDKSGLPNDRFSAERPEGSISTLTIQRTEQRDSAMYRCASSGGNYGYTFGSGTRLTVV.

The rearrangement uses TRBV4-1 and TRBJ1-2, with a possible D match to TRBD1 (5 bases). The CDR3 spans 17 residues. CDR1 is MGHRA, CDR2 YSYEKL, per germline. The germline V and J ends were trimmed by 6 bases and 0 bases, with 20 bases remaining between them. The CDR3 coding sequence is TGCGCCAGCAGAAAGATGCCGGGACTCTTGACTAACTATGGCTACACCTTC. Protein: CASRKMPGLLTNYGYTF.

This clone was seen a handful of times. This chain joins TRBV7-2 and TRBJ1-1; D is ambiguous. The CDR3 loop spans 13 amino acids. The V gene lost 5 bases and the J gene lost 1 base, with 8 bases spanning the gap. Germline CDR1 and CDR2: SGHTA and FQGNSA. CDR3 in DNA: TGTGCCAGCAGCCCCGGACGGAACACTGAAGCTTTCTTT. Encoded protein: CASSPGRNTEAFF.

This clone has only a few counts. The rearrangement uses TRBV4-1 and TRBJ2-5, with a tentative D call TRBD1 (5 bases). The CDR3 contains 13 residues. V lost 0 bases and J lost 7, with 9 bases in between. CDR1 is MGHRA, CDR2 YSYEKL, per germline. The CDR3 DNA sequence: TGCGCCAGCAGCCAAGAGAAGGGGTGGACCCAGTACTTC. This encodes CASSQEKGWTQYF.

The rearrangement joins TRBV18 to TRBJ1-2; a weak D match, TRBD1 (6 bases). Germline assignment: CDR1 KGHSH and CDR2 LQKENI. The CDR3 spans 15 residues. The germline V and J ends were trimmed by 4 bases and 3 bases, with 15 bases remaining between them. CDR3 sequence (DNA): TGTGCCAGCTCACAGTCGGACAGAGAGTACTATGGCTACACCTTC. Residues: CASSQSDREYYGYTF.

The J gene is TRBJ2-4, the V gene TRBV4-1, with D tentatively TRBD2 (6 bases). CDR3 size: 19 residues. The germline V gene has CDR1 MGHRA and CDR2 YSYEKL. V was cut by 0 bases and J by 1 base, with 19 bases left in between. The CDR3 reads CASSQDPPLPGAAKNIQYF. The CDR3 region has the DNA TGCGCCAGCAGCCAAGACCCCCCTCTCCCGGGAGCGGCCAAAAACATTCAGTACTTC.

The J gene is TRBJ2-7, the V gene TRBV29-1; D uncertain. The germline CDR1 and CDR2 sequences are SQVTM and ANQGSEA. There are 13 residues in the CDR3. V lost 4 bases to trimming and J lost 2 bases, with 12 bases between them. CDR3 in amino acids: CSVVTETTYEQYF. In DNA form, the CDR3 reads TGCAGCGTTGTAACAGAAACAACCTACGAGCAGTACTTC.

CDR3 in DNA: TGTGCCAGCAGCTTGTGGGGCCAGTCCCTAGCCAAAAACATTCAGTACTTC. Protein: CASSLWGQSLAKNIQYF. The chain is built from TRBV5-4 and TRBJ2-4; possible D gene TRBD1, 5 bases. The CDR3 length is 17 residues. Germline V gene data show CDR1 as SGHNT and CDR2 as YYREEE (reference sequence). V was clipped by 1 base and J by 0 bases, with 14 bases between them.

This rearrangement joins TRBV5-1 to TRBJ2-2, with D perhaps TRBD2 (5 bases). Trimming removed 1 base at V and 2 bases at J, with 9 bases between. Germline V lookup: CDR1 SGHRS, CDR2 YFSETQ. The CDR3 runs 15 residues. CDR3 DNA sequence: TGCGCCAGCAGCTTGAGACTAATTAACACCGGGGAGCTGTTTTTT. Its translation: CASSLRLINTGELFF.

The V gene is TRBV6-6, the J gene TRBJ1-6; D remains ambiguous. This CDR3 contains 12 residues. V lost 8 bases and J 10 bases, leaving 12 bases between the germline ends. Germline V gene lookup returns CDR1 MNHNY and CDR2 SVGAGI (reference sequence). CDR3 coding DNA: TGTGCCAGCGGCCTTTCTGGGTCACCCCTCCACTTT. Protein sequence: CASGLSGSPLHF.

This rearrangement joins TRBV7-9 to TRBJ1-5; D call uncertain. Between the trimmed V and J ends, which lost 1 base and 4 bases, there was a span of 2 bases. Germline-derived CDR1 and CDR2 are SEHNR and FQNEAQ (reference sequence). The CDR3 is made up of 12 amino acids. CDR3 coding DNA: TGTGCCAGCAGCTTAGATAATCAGCCCCAGCATTTT. It is translated as CASSLDNQPQHF.

The CDR3 DNA reads TGTGCGAGCTCGGGAGGGCAGCAGTTCTTC. Its translation: CASSGGQQFF. This chain connects TRBV30 to TRBJ2-1; the match to TRBD2 covers 8 bases. CDR1 and CDR2 (germline): GTSNPN, SVGIG (reference sequence). The CDR3 spans 10 residues.

Of note for this clone: Other nucleotide sequences from this sample produce the same CDR3. The rearrangement uses TRBV7-2 and TRBJ2-7; either TRBD1 or TRBD2 may supply D (5 bases each). V lost 2 bases and J lost 4, with 12 bases in between. This CDR3 contains 14 residues. Germline V gene lookup returns CDR1 SGHTA and CDR2 FQGNSA. The CDR3 reads CASSLPGRSYEQYF. Written as DNA, the CDR3 is TGTGCCAGCAGCTTACCGGGACGGAGTTACGAGCAGTACTTC.

The genes are TRBV18 and TRBJ2-7, with TRBD2 matching over 7 bases. V shed 3 bases and J 0 bases; nucleotides not matched to a gene: 8. The V gene's germline CDR1 is KGHSH and CDR2 LQKENI. The CDR3 totals 16 residues. CDR3 in DNA: TGTGCCAGCTCACCCCAGGGAGGGGTTACCTCCTACGAGCAGTACTTC. This sequence encodes CASSPQGGVTSYEQYF. Combining the CDR3 with reference TRBV18 and TRBJ2-7 gives the whole variable domain NAGVMQNPRHLVRRRGQEARLRCSPMKGHSHVYWYRQLPEEGLKFMVYLQKENIIDESGMPKERFSAEFPKEGPSILRIQQVVRGDSAAYFCASSPQGGVTSYEQYFGPGTRLTVT.

This rearrangement joins TRBV5-1 to TRBJ2-3, with 12 nucleotides matching TRBD2. With 4 bases clipped from V and 5 bases from J, the junction kept 8 bases outside the gene matches. Germline lookup yields CDR1 SGHRS and CDR2 YFSETQ. The CDR3 runs 16 residues. As DNA, the CDR3 is TGCGCCAGCAGCATGCGACTAGCGGGAGTGGTAGATACGCAGTATTTT. Protein product: CASSMRLAGVVDTQYF.

The chain combines TRBV2 with TRBJ1-1; D possibly corresponds to TRBD1 (5 bases). The germline CDR1 and CDR2 sequences are SNHLY and FYNNEI. The CDR3 totals 13 residues. Between the trimmed V and J ends, which lost 8 bases and 10 bases, there was a span of 20 bases. For the CDR3, the DNA is TGTGCCAGCGAGACCGATCTGACAGTGGGAGCTTTCTTT. It translates to CASETDLTVGAFF.

This clone was found a few times. The CDR3 spells CASSQQTANYGYTF. The DNA of the CDR3 is TGCGCCAGCAGCCAACAGACAGCTAACTATGGCTACACCTTC. The rearrangement joins TRBV4-1 to TRBJ1-2, with a possible D match to TRBD1 (5 bases). Germline assignment: CDR1 MGHRA and CDR2 YSYEKL. Trimming took off 2 bases at V and 0 bases at J, with 7 bases between the two ends. The CDR3 runs 14 residues.